This TCR beta chain was retrieved from a study of blood T cell repertoires in COVID-19. In its sample, this clone was seen once. This CDR3 is 16 amino acids long. Using immunoSEQ multiplex PCR, the repertoire was profiled, and TCRdb retains in-frame clones only, with some absent. The sample consists of roughly 190,000 clones, roughly 90% of them appearing once. This TCR was sampled from a woman between 18 and 29 years old who had recovered from COVID-19. Material for sequencing was PBMCs or T cells enriched from blood (not recorded which). The rearrangement links TRBV21-1 to TRBJ2-7; the table calls TRBD1, which could not be checked here. TRBV21-1 is a documented pseudogene. CDR3 bases: TGTGCCAGCCGCTCATCAATCCGGGACAGGGTCCACGAGCAGTACTTC. Translating gives CASRSSIRDRVHEQYF.